Each of the 8 T cell receptor beta chains below was sequenced from the same sample in a study of blood T cells in healthy people across ages. A J-beta primer mix and a sample-barcoded 5' primer were used in a second PCR of roughly 7 to 12 cycles. Each CDR3 protein is one row after TCRdb ran MiXCR on the 5' RACE reads. The table records some 700,000 distinct CDR3 sequences, 20% to 25% of them present only once. Sequencing was done on a sample of blood. Receptors originate from a man between 70 and 80 years old in good health.

This clonotype was counted between two and nine times. The rearrangement links TRBV5-1 to TRBJ1-2, with D possibly matching TRBD1 (5 bases). The CDR3 loop spans 15 amino acids. Germline V CDR1 and CDR2: SGHRS, YFSETQ. V lost 0 bases and J 2 bases, leaving 11 bases between the germline ends. This chain's CDR3 is CASSLGDGRNYGYTF. CDR3 DNA sequence: TGCGCCAGCAGCTTGGGGGACGGACGGAACTATGGCTACACCTTC.

V and J are TRBV6-2 or TRBV6-3 and TRBJ2-3; TRBD1 aligns across 10 bases. V was clipped by 5 bases and J by 6 bases; unmatched bases: 5. The CDR3 is made up of 14 amino acids. CDR1 and CDR2 from the germline V gene are MNHEY and SVGEGT. This chain's CDR3 is CASSPGTGADTQYF. CDR3 DNA sequence: TGTGCCAGCAGTCCCGGGACAGGGGCGGATACGCAGTATTTT.

In its sample, this clonotype was seen a few times. This rearrangement joins TRBV7-9 to TRBJ1-2; the D is unclear. The length of the CDR3 is 15 residues. The V end was cut by 5 bases, the J end by 6 bases, with 19 bases between. Germline V gene data show CDR1 as SEHNR and CDR2 as FQNEAQ (reference sequence). CDR3: CASSLLRAGLNGYTF. The CDR3 DNA reads as TGTGCCAGCAGCCTCCTAAGGGCTGGGTTGAATGGCTACACCTTC.

Ten or more counts support this clonotype. This chain connects TRBV15 to TRBJ1-5; the D gene is possibly TRBD1 (5 bases). V lost 0 bases to trimming and J lost 0 bases, with 9 bases between them. The CDR3 has 16 residues. Germline CDR1 reads LNHNV; CDR2 reads YYDKDF (reference sequence). CDR3 sequence reads: CATSRDLRGSNQPQHF. DNA for the CDR3: TGTGCCACCAGCAGAGATCTGAGGGGTAGCAATCAGCCCCAGCATTTT.

This clonotype was counted between two and nine times. V usage is TRBV29-1 and J usage is TRBJ1-2; D perhaps matches TRBD1 (6 bases). The germline V gene encodes CDR1 SQVTM and CDR2 ANQGSEA. CDR3 length: 14 amino acids. V was shortened by 6 bases and J by 3 bases, with 17 bases between the two germline ends. The chain's CDR3 is CSVVPDSVYYGYTF. The DNA of the CDR3 is TGCAGCGTCGTCCCGGACAGTGTCTACTATGGCTACACCTTC.

This clonotype was counted a few times. The V gene is TRBV6-6, the J gene TRBJ2-7; 10 bases map to TRBD1. The CDR3 sequence is 16 residues long. V trimming: 4 bases; J trimming: 1 base; junction bases outside the gene matches: 7. Germline V gives CDR1 MNHNY, CDR2 SVGAGI (reference sequence). The CDR3 nucleotides read TGTGCCAGCAGTTCTGCCGGGACAGGGGTGTCCTACGAGCAGTACTTC. Its translation: CASSSAGTGVSYEQYF.

The chain links TRBV11-2 to TRBJ1-2; 7 bases align to TRBD1. V lost 5 bases to trimming and J lost 8 bases; unmatched junction nucleotides: 20. This CDR3 is 17 amino acids long. Germline lookup yields CDR1 SGHAT and CDR2 FQNNGV. CDR3 loop: CASSQRTGTVLLGGYTF. The CDR3 bases are TGTGCCAGCAGCCAGAGGACCGGGACAGTTCTTTTGGGGGGCTACACCTTC.

CDR3 sequence (DNA): TGTGCCAGCAGCCAAGATTTGCAGAGGGAGACCCAGTACTTC. It encodes CASSQDLQRETQYF. This sequence joins TRBV3-1 and TRBJ2-5, with unresolved D. V lost 0 bases and J lost 5, with 10 bases in between. This CDR3 is built from 14 residues. Germline V lookup: CDR1 LGHDT, CDR2 YNNKEL (reference sequence).